What follows is one T cell receptor (beta chain) and its context. V trimming: 7 bases; J trimming: 4 bases; junction bases outside the gene matches: 5. CDR3 length equals 14 residues. Germline V gene sequence: CDR1 MNHEY, CDR2 SVGEGT. TCRdb recomputed calls from the RT-PCR reads with MiXCR, one row per CDR3 protein. The table includes hundreds of thousands of distinct CDR3 sequences, around 14% detected once. This TCR was recovered from a female donor in good health, serving as a healthy control. The sample consisted of memory CD4+ T cells from blood. The rearrangement joins TRBV6-2 or TRBV6-3 to TRBJ2-7; 12 nucleotides match TRBD2. The CDR3 protein is CASIRLAGAYEQYF. The CDR3 region has the DNA TGTGCCAGCATAAGACTAGCGGGAGCGTACGAGCAGTACTTC.